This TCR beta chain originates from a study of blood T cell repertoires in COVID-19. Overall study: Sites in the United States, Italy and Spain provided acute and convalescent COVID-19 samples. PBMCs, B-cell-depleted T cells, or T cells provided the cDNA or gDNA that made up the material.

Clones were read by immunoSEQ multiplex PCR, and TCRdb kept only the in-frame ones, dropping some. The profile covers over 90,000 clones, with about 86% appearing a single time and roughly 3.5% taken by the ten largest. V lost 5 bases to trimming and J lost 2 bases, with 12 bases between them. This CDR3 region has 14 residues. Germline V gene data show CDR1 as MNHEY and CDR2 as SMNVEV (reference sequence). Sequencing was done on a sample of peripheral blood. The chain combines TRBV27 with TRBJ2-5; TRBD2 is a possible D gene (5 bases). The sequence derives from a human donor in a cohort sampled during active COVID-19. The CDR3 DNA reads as TGTGCCAGCAGTCCGTGGACTCAACAAGAGACCCAGTACTTC. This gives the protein CASSPWTQQETQYF.